This T cell receptor delta chain was sequenced during a study of Vδ1+ human thymocytes. The length of the CDR3 is 16 residues. Germline CDR1 is TSWWSYY and CDR2 is QGS. The V gene lost 0 bases and the J gene lost 3 bases, with 14 bases spanning the gap. Study outcomes and limitations: Thymic TRG and TRD repertoires appeared highly polyclonal, with Gaussian CDR3 length distributions.

With regard to this clone: Its specificity is unknown.

Sequences come from RNA converted to cDNA by reverse transcription. CDR3 amplicons came from multiplex PCR with pooled V-gene forward and constant-region reverse primers. TCRdb reran clone calling via CATT on the multiplex PCR reads. Found here are over 20,000 delta-chain clones, 8% to 10% of them singletons; the top ten hold over 0.75%. Sequencing used Vdelta1+ gamma-delta thymocytes from the thymus. Specified subset: FACS-sorted CD3+ TCRalphabeta- TCRVdelta1+ TCRVdelta2- thymocytes. This rearrangement joins TRDV1 to TRDJ1, with a tentative D call TRDD3 (6 bases). The origin of this receptor is a child younger than two who had congenital heart surgery. DNA of the CDR3: TGTGCTCTTGGGGAACTAGGACTGGGTTTGGCCGATAAACTCATCTTT. This sequence encodes CALGELGLGLADKLIF.